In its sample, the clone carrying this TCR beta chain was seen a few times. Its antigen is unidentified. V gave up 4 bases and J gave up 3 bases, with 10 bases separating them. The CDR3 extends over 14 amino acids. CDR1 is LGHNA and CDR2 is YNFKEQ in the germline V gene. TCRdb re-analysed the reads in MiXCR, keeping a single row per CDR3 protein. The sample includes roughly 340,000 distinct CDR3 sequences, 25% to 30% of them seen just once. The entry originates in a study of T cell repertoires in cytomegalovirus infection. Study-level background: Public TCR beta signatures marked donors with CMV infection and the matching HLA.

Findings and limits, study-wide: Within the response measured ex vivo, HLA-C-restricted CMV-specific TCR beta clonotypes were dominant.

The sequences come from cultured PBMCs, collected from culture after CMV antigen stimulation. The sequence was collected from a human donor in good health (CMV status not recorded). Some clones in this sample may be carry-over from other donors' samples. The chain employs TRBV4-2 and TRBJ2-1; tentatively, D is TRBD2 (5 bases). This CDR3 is CASSRDRDYNEQFF. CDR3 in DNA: TGTGCCAGCAGCCGAGACCGGGACTACAATGAGCAGTTCTTC.